This record concerns one T cell receptor beta chain sequence. Its antigen remains unidentified. The naive CD8 fraction comprised CD45RO-negative cells positively selected for CCR7 and excluded terminally differentiated effector memory CD45RA+ cells. The donors were adults (healthy and HIV-negative) with no recent acute infections or vaccinations. The source of the sample is a study of shared clonotypes between healthy human individuals. General observations from the study: Generation probabilities were higher for clonotypes shared across all four sorted-subset donors than for unshared ones. The expectation was that sequencing depth would affect clonotype sharing among donors.

Several immunoSEQ 96-well plates shared each subset's DNA, each plate a replicate. Assay: immunoSEQ multiplex PCR; the TCRdb copy retains only in-frame clones and omits some. The sample shows approximately 2,000,000 clones, roughly 95% of them seen only once. The CDR3 covers 14 residues. Looked up from germline, CDR1 is MGHRA and CDR2 is YSYEKL. Trimming removed 3 bases at V and 3 bases at J, with 11 bases between. The sample was naive CD8+ T cells from PBMCs. V and J are TRBV4-1 and TRBJ1-1; D not certain. This sequence was found in a man between 18 and 29 years old in good health. Some clones in this sample may be carry-over from other donors' samples. In DNA form, the CDR3 reads TGCGCCAGCAGCCACAGTATCGGGGACACTGAAGCTTTCTTT. Residues: CASSHSIGDTEAFF.